This T cell receptor (beta chain) is drawn from a study of sequential checkpoint blockade in melanoma. In the study overall: Randomization was 1:1 between first-line nivolumab→ipilimumab and ipilimumab→nivolumab.

TCRdb's table, derived via immunoSEQ multiplex PCR, lists solely in-frame clones and lacks some. The sample includes 15,000 to 20,000 clones, about 80% of them seen just once. As for treatment: randomized to nivolumab then ipilimumab (arm A) or the reverse (arm B). None of the patients previously received DNA-damaging chemotherapy. The CDR3 runs 13 residues. Germline V gene data show CDR1 as LGHNT and CDR2 as FRNRAP. V was clipped by 2 bases and J by 2 bases, with 4 bases between them. The rearrangement links TRBV12-5 to TRBJ2-1; no clear D gene. Sequencing used CD8+ T cells sorted from blood (inferred from file names), obtained from a patient given nivolumab and ipilimumab in sequence. The TCR comes from a human donor with melanoma. The CDR3 reads CASGLPTYNEQFF. The DNA for the CDR3 is TGTGCTAGTGGTTTGCCTACCTACAATGAGCAGTTCTTC.